One sample yielded the 5 T cell receptor beta chains listed below, sequenced in a study of blood T cell repertoires in COVID-19 (dated by TCRdb to the early 2020s). The method behind the library was the immunoSEQ multiplex PCR assay. TCRdb carries this immuneACCESS record with in-frame sequences only. Its versions omit some clonotypes, under half of them owing to an unresolved V gene in the studies checked, with the rest unexplained. For this sample the table gives 250,000 to 300,000 clones, of which more than 65% were detected only once. In total, the top ten clones hold about 3.4% of the sample. Input material: PBMCs or T cells enriched from blood (not recorded which). Every receptor here comes from a man over 45 who had recovered from COVID-19.

The J gene is TRBJ1-6, the V gene TRBV6-5; no clear D. This CDR3 contains 13 residues. V lost 0 bases, J lost 9 bases, and 6 bases lay in between. Germline CDR1 and CDR2: MNHEY and SVGAGI. CDR3 amino acids: CASSYSPGSPLHF. The DNA for the CDR3 is TGTGCCAGCAGTTACTCGCCGGGTTCACCCCTCCACTTT.

The chain uses TRBV9 and TRBJ2-1, with D possibly TRBD1 on 5 matching bases. This CDR3 spans 16 amino acids. Germline V gives CDR1 SGDLS, CDR2 YYNGEE. The ends were cut back, 0 bases at V and 2 bases at J, with 12 bases in the middle. The CDR3 protein is CASSVEGQGTYNEQFF. CDR3 DNA: TGTGCCAGCAGCGTAGAGGGGCAGGGCACCTACAATGAGCAGTTCTTC.

V gene TRBV6-5 combines with J gene TRBJ1-1; tentative D call: TRBD1 (6 bases). The germline V gene encodes CDR1 MNHEY and CDR2 SVGAGI. V was pared by 6 bases and J by 5 bases, with 13 bases between. This CDR3 region has 13 residues. The CDR3 region is CASRPNRETEAFF. The CDR3 coding sequence is TGTGCCAGCAGACCTAACAGGGAGACTGAAGCTTTCTTT.

This chain connects TRBV7-6 to TRBJ2-6; 10 nucleotides agree with TRBD1. The V segment lost 4 bases and the J segment 2 bases; nucleotides outside the gene matches: 2. Germline V CDR1 and CDR2: SGHVS, FNYEAQ. The CDR3 is 16 residues long. The CDR3 spells CASSSTGGAGANVLTF. Written as DNA, the CDR3 is TGTGCCAGCAGCTCGACAGGGGGCGCTGGGGCCAACGTCCTGACTTTC.

The chain is built from TRBV12-3 or TRBV12-4 and TRBJ1-2; D may be TRBD1 (5 bases). This CDR3 is 12 amino acids long. Trimming stripped 0 bases from V and 6 bases from J, with 5 bases between. The CDR3, as DNA: TGTGCCAGCAGTTTAGCAGGGGATGGCTACACCTTC. Amino acid sequence: CASSLAGDGYTF.